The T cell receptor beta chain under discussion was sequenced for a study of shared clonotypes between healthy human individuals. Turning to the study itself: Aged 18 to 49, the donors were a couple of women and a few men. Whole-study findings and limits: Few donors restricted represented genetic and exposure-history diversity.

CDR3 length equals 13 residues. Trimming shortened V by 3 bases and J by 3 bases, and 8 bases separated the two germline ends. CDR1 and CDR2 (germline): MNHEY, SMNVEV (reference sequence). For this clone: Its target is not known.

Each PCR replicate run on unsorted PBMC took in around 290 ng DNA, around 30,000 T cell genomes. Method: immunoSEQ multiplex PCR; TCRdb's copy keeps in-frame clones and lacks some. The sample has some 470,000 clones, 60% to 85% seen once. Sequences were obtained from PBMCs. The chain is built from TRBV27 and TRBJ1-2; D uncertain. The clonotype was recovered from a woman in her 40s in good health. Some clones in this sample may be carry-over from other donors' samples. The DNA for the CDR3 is TGTGCCAGCAGTTTCCAACAGTACTATGGCTACACCTTC. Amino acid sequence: CASSFQQYYGYTF.